The present T cell receptor beta chain was sequenced within a study of cytomegalovirus exposure and HLA in healthy donors. Across the study: Unique TCR beta sequences numbering 120 million or so came from about 180 million T cells in an earlier analysis. Findings and caveats of the study: Productive rates of about 90% or about 30% were seen for most TCR beta V segments in an earlier analysis.

As concerns this clone: The antigen is unknown.

PCR primers comprised 60 Vbeta and 13 Jbeta primers. Generated by immunoSEQ multiplex PCR, the TCRdb table keeps only in-frame clones and is missing some. The sample has 200,000 to 250,000 clones; 85% to 90% are singletons. The CDR3 length is 15 residues. Unmatched junction bases numbered 3, after V lost 3 bases and J lost 1 base. Germline V lookup: CDR1 SGHTA, CDR2 FQGNSA. Source material: PBMCs. This receptor was identified in a human donor in good health. V is TRBV7-2 and J is TRBJ2-5, with 9 nucleotides matching TRBD2. CDR3 in amino acids: CASSFTSGRQETQYF. The CDR3 DNA follows: TGTGCCAGCAGCTTTACTAGCGGGCGCCAAGAGACCCAGTACTTC.